This section outlines one T cell receptor (beta chain) sequence together with its context. In the original processing: How many nucleated cells were present was estimated from reference gene primer amplification. TCRdb's copy holds only in-frame clones and misses some; the assay was immunoSEQ multiplex PCR. Clone size and the V and J calls come from that table; the DNA yielded D and trimming. This table has about 81,000 clones, around nine tenths appearing once. The source of the sample is a study of blood T cell repertoires in COVID-19. As for the study in general: Some COVID-19 samples were acute and others convalescent; all came from the United States, Italy and Spain. T cells, B-cell-depleted T cells, or PBMCs supplied cDNA or gDNA.

J was trimmed by 5 bases and V by 6 bases; bases with no gene match: 13. CDR1 and CDR2 (germline): SNHLY, FYNNEI. The CDR3 runs to 16 residues. The chain links TRBV2 to TRBJ1-1; 9 bases are a match to TRBD1. Sample: peripheral blood. The receptor was derived from a man aged 70-80 years with active or convalescent COVID-19. The CDR3 is CASRNRGRPRRTEAFF. The DNA of the CDR3 is TGTGCCAGCAGAAACAGGGGGCGGCCCCGACGTACTGAAGCTTTCTTT.